The 13 T cell receptor beta chains listed next were all sequenced from one sample in a study of T cells in Graves' hyperthyroidism and ophthalmopathy (dated by TCRdb to between 2018 and 2021). Library creation used multiplex PCR. Sequencer: Illumina HiSeq 2000. Amplification of TCR beta CDR3 regions was carried out from RNA transcripts. The TCR CDR3 was subjected to a first round of RT-PCR using the HTBI primer set and the Qiagen OneStep RT-PCR kit. TCRdb applied fastp at Q25 and MiXCR to the public reads, then kept only in-frame beta chains. Entries that share a CDR3 protein sequence are merged under the most common genes and DNA. Present in this sample are roughly 710,000 distinct CDR3 sequences, just over 35% of which were seen just once. Clones ranked in the top ten supply 31% of the sample. Material: blood. Receptor source: a woman in her 40s with Graves' hyperthyroidism.

About this clonotype itself: A much larger clone differs by one base, so this may be a read error. This sequence joins TRBV14 and TRBJ1-1, with D maybe TRBD1 (6 bases). The length of the CDR3 is 14 residues. Germline CDR1 is SGHDN and CDR2 is FVKESK. CDR3 nucleotide sequence: TGTGCCGGCAGCCATCTTAGACAGGACACTGAAGCTTTCTTT. As protein: CAGSHLRQDTEAFF.

The chain carries TRBV6-5 and TRBJ2-7, with TRBD1 identical over 8 bases. Germline V lookup: CDR1 MNHEY, CDR2 SVGAGI. CDR3 length equals 13 residues. V lost 7 bases and J lost 7; bases outside the gene matches: 9. CDR3 DNA: TGTGCCAGCACTCGACAGGGGAGTAGGGAGCAGTACTTC. It specifies CASTRQGSREQYF.

A remark on this clonotype: A much larger clone differs by one base, so this may be a read error. No conserved phenylalanine or tryptophan ends this CDR3, so it is likely a read error. V gene TRBV2 combines with J gene TRBJ1-1; 11 bases are shared with TRBD1. The germline V gene has CDR1 SNHLY and CDR2 FYNNEI. The CDR3 runs to 13 residues. The CDR3, as DNA: TGTGCCAGCGTTAGGACAGGGGGCGCTGAGGCTTTCCTT. Its protein is CASVRTGGAEAFL.

The rearrangement uses TRBV15 and TRBJ1-2, with a tentative D call TRBD1 (5 bases). Germline V gives CDR1 LNHNV, CDR2 YYDKDF (reference sequence). The CDR3 has 18 residues. V was cut by 1 base and J by 2 bases, with 20 bases left in between. CDR3 sequence reads: CATSRVAGEMTANYGYTF. CDR3 coding DNA: TGTGCCACCAGCAGAGTGGCCGGGGAGATGACAGCCAACTATGGCTACACCTTC.

This clonotype was recorded a few times. One end of the junction is discordant with germline, which a read error may explain. The V call is TRBV7-8, the J call TRBJ2-7, with TRBD2 matching over 8 bases. The germline V gene has CDR1 SGHVS and CDR2 FQNEAQ. The CDR3 has 16 residues. The CDR3 sequence is CASSQLTSASSYEQYF. CDR3 bases: TGCGCCAGCAGCCAACTGACTAGCGCGAGCTCCTACGAGCAGTACTTC.

A remark on this clonotype: At one of its ends the junction is not consistent with the germline gene, which may arise from a read error. The chain is built from TRBV19 and TRBJ1-1; D might be TRBD1 (5 bases). The CDR3 runs to 14 residues. Germline-derived CDR1 and CDR2 are LNHDA and SQIVND (reference sequence). The CDR3: CASNRDLAWTEASF. The CDR3 coding sequence is TGTGCCAGTAACCGGGACTTGGCGTGGACTGAAGCTTCCTTT. The full variable domain, its missing parts supplied by reference TRBV19 and TRBJ1-1, is DGGITQSPKYLFRKEGQNVTLSCEQNLNHDAMYWYRQDPGQGLRLIYYSQIVNDFQKGDIAEGYSVSREKKESFPLTVTSAQKNPTAFYLCASNRDLAWTEASFGQGTRLTVV.

This chain links TRBV5-1 with TRBJ2-7, with 12 bases aligning to TRBD1. Germline CDR1 is SGHRS and CDR2 is YFSETQ. The CDR3 totals 15 residues. V lost 4 bases and J lost 3; bases outside the gene matches: 5. The CDR3 spells CASSRGTGGNYEQYF. Written as DNA, the CDR3 is TGCGCCAGCAGCCGGGGGACAGGGGGCAACTACGAGCAGTACTTC.

This clonotype has a handful of counts. This sequence may be a read error, since a much larger clone differs from it by one base. This chain joins TRBV7-9 and TRBJ2-3, with no clear D. The CDR3 totals 11 residues. V was clipped by 7 bases and J by 2 bases, with 4 bases between them. Germline V gene lookup returns CDR1 SEHNR and CDR2 FQNEAQ (reference sequence). This CDR3 is CASTSTDTQYF. The CDR3 bases are TGTGCCAGCACCTCCACAGATACGCAGTATTTT.

This clonotype was seen more than once but under ten times. This chain connects TRBV2 to TRBJ1-3; no reliable D call. V lost 5 bases and J 0 bases, leaving 14 bases between the germline ends. The V gene's germline CDR1 is SNHLY and CDR2 FYNNEI. The length of the CDR3 is 16 residues. CDR3 protein: CASSYGPLSSGNTIYF. For the CDR3, the DNA is TGTGCCAGCAGTTACGGTCCACTGAGCTCTGGAAACACCATATATTTT.

The V call is TRBV19, the J call TRBJ1-5, with TRBD1 as a possible D gene (6 bases). This CDR3 region has 18 residues. V was trimmed by 1 base and J by 2 bases, leaving 18 bases between them. CDR1 is LNHDA and CDR2 is SQIVND in the germline V gene (reference sequence). In nucleotides, the CDR3 is TGTGCCAGTAGTATAGGGGGACTAAGGGCAGGGGGCAATCAGCCCCAGCATTTT. Its translation is CASSIGGLRAGGNQPQHF.

As regards this clonotype: A single base separates this from a much larger clone, so it may be a read error. No conserved phenylalanine or tryptophan is present at the end of the CDR3, so a read error is the likely explanation. The chain recombines TRBV13 with TRBJ2-5; TRBD1 agrees at 8 bases. CDR3 length: 14 amino acids. V was pared by 5 bases and J by 4 bases, with 6 bases of the junction left unmatched. The V gene's germline CDR1 is PRHDT and CDR2 FYEKMQ (reference sequence). CDR3 sequence (DNA): TGTGCCAGCAGCCCTGACAGGGGAGGAGAGACCCAGTACCTC. It translates to CASSPDRGGETQYL.

The V call is TRBV7-9, the J call TRBJ2-7, with TRBD1 matching over 7 bases. Germline V CDR1 and CDR2: SEHNR, FQNEAQ (reference sequence). V was clipped by 5 bases and J by 4 bases; unmatched bases: 8. The CDR3 spans 14 residues. In nucleotides, the CDR3 is TGTGCCAGCAGCCACCGGGACAGCATTTACGAGCAGTACTTC. Amino acid sequence: CASSHRDSIYEQYF.

This clonotype was observed a few times. The chain has TRBV9 and TRBJ1-5; no firm D call. V was pared by 4 bases and J by 7 bases, with 12 bases between. This CDR3 is 13 amino acids long. Germline lookup yields CDR1 SGDLS and CDR2 YYNGEE. CDR3 residues: CASSPEGLQPQHF. CDR3 DNA: TGTGCCAGCAGCCCCGAGGGTTTACAGCCCCAGCATTTT.